These 11 T cell receptor beta chains originate from one sample sequenced in a study of human T cells and chemical hapten exposure. TCRdb re-analysed the RACE reads in MiXCR, keeping a single row per CDR3 protein. The sample has about 400,000 distinct CDR3 sequences, about 6% seen once. Described time point: patch test 2, 6 weeks after DPC sensitization. Treatment reported: therapeutic diphenylcyclopropenone sensitization with weekly scalp DPC. The material sequenced was whole blood, taken in connection with sensitization to the hapten diphenylcyclopropenone (DPC). These receptor sequences come from a young woman with alopecia areata. Some clones in this sample may be carry-over from other donors' samples.

The chain recombines TRBV20-1 with TRBJ1-1, with unresolved D. V was pared by 6 bases and J by 5 bases, with 22 bases between. Germline V gene data show CDR1 as DFQATT and CDR2 as SNEGSKA (reference sequence). The CDR3 consists of 15 residues. The CDR3 DNA is TGCAGTGCCATCCCCGGCCACGGGTATAGGACTGAAGCTTTCTTT. Encoded protein: CSAIPGHGYRTEAFF.

This clonotype has a handful of counts. The chain links TRBV5-1 to TRBJ1-5, with no clear D. Germline V gives CDR1 SGHRS, CDR2 YFSETQ. This CDR3 region has 16 residues. V was cut by 0 bases and J by 0 bases, with 10 bases left in between. The CDR3: CASSLALESSNQPQHF. CDR3 nucleotides: TGCGCCAGCAGCTTGGCCTTGGAATCTAGCAATCAGCCCCAGCATTTT.

The rearrangement links TRBV28 to TRBJ1-5; weak D call: TRBD1 (5 bases). Germline lookup yields CDR1 MDHEN and CDR2 SYDVKM. Trimming took 4 bases from V and 16 from J, leaving 17 bases between them. This CDR3 region has 12 residues. CDR3 loop: CASSSSEGPGHF. CDR3 DNA sequence: TGTGCCAGCAGTTCTAGCGAGGGGCCGGGACATTTT.

This chain uses TRBV12-3 or TRBV12-4 with TRBJ2-1; the D gene is possibly TRBD2 (6 bases). V was shortened by 3 bases and J by 5 bases, with 11 bases between the two germline ends. This CDR3 is built from 14 residues. The CDR3 region has the DNA TGTGCCAGCAGTTTGGGGGGACGAGACAATGAGCAGTTCTTC. Translating gives CASSLGGRDNEQFF.

This clonotype was counted ten times or more. The chain carries TRBV7-9 and TRBJ1-4; maybe TRBD1 (6 bases). CDR3 length: 14 residues. Germline-derived CDR1 and CDR2 are SEHNR and FQNEAQ (reference sequence). The ends were cut back, 6 bases at V and 8 bases at J, with 16 bases in the middle. CDR3 coding DNA: TGTGCCAGCAGGCCCGAGGGGGGTAACGAAAAACTGTTTTTT. It translates to CASRPEGGNEKLFF.

The chain employs TRBV24-1 and TRBJ2-1, with D possibly matching TRBD2 (6 bases). This CDR3 contains 15 residues. With 4 bases removed from V and 4 bases from J, the gap between germline ends came to 13 bases. The germline V gene encodes CDR1 KGHDR and CDR2 SFDVKD. CDR3: CATSERLALYNEQFF. CDR3 bases: TGTGCCACCAGTGAAAGGCTAGCGTTGTACAATGAGCAGTTCTTC.

This rearrangement joins TRBV18 to TRBJ2-1; maybe TRBD2 (7 bases). CDR3 length: 15 amino acids. V was trimmed by 6 bases and J by 7 bases, leaving 19 bases between them. Germline assignment: CDR1 KGHSH and CDR2 LQKENI. This chain's CDR3 is CASSRRGGLTNEQFF. The CDR3 DNA follows: TGTGCCAGCTCCCGTAGGGGGGGGCTCACAAATGAGCAGTTCTTC.

V usage is TRBV20-1 and J usage is TRBJ1-2, with D hard to call. V was shortened by 6 bases and J by 4 bases, with 12 bases between the two germline ends. Germline V gene sequence: CDR1 DFQATT, CDR2 SNEGSKA (reference sequence). This CDR3 has 12 amino acids. The CDR3 reads CSAWPGPYGYTF. DNA for the CDR3: TGCAGTGCCTGGCCGGGCCCCTATGGCTACACCTTC.

Ten or more counts support this clonotype. The chain is built from TRBV20-1 and TRBJ1-5; 8 bases fit TRBD1. Unmatched junction bases numbered 4, after V lost 3 bases and J lost 3 bases. The CDR3 consists of 14 residues. Germline V gene data show CDR1 as DFQATT and CDR2 as SNEGSKA (reference sequence). The CDR3 DNA reads as TGCAGTGCTAGTACAGGGGGAGACAATCAGCCCCAGCATTTT. Amino acid sequence: CSASTGGDNQPQHF.

The sample holds many counts of this clonotype. Here the CDR3 reads CASSLKGHEQYF. Written as DNA, the CDR3 is TGTGCCAGCAGTTTAAAGGGTCACGAGCAGTACTTC. The genes are TRBV28 and TRBJ2-7, with D unresolved. The V and J ends lost 2 bases and 5 bases respectively, with 7 bases between them. CDR3 length: 12 residues. Looked up from germline, CDR1 is MDHEN and CDR2 is SYDVKM. Full variable domain (missing parts from reference TRBV28 and TRBJ2-7): DVKVTQSSRYLVKRTGEKVFLECVQDMDHENMFWYRQDPGLGLRLIYFSYDVKMKEKGDIPEGYSVSREKKERFSLILESASTNQTSMYLCASSLKGHEQYFGPGTRLTVT.

This clonotype has a count of ten or more. The V call is TRBV14, the J call TRBJ2-5; TRBD1 matches 10 bases. CDR3 length equals 14 residues. CDR1 is SGHDN and CDR2 is FVKESK in the germline V gene. J lost 4 bases, V lost 4 bases, and 3 bases had no gene match. CDR3 in amino acids: CASSRRQGAETQYF. CDR3 DNA sequence: TGTGCCAGCAGCCGGAGACAGGGGGCAGAGACCCAGTACTTC.